These 13 T cell receptor beta chains were all obtained from the same sample, sequenced in a study of blood T cells in healthy people across ages. Through a sample-barcoded 5' primer and a J-beta primer mix, a second PCR was run for about 6 to 11 cycles. TCRdb passed the 5' RACE reads through MiXCR, listing each CDR3 protein once. This table holds 1.5 million to 2 million distinct CDR3 sequences, more than 35% found once. Sequences were obtained from blood. The receptors derive from a human donor in good health.

This clonotype was seen a handful of times. The CDR3: CASSYGQGWFYEQYF. CDR3 DNA: TGTGCCAGCAGCTACGGACAGGGTTGGTTCTACGAGCAGTACTTC. The rearrangement links TRBV14 to TRBJ2-7; 8 nucleotides line up with TRBD1. The CDR3 totals 15 residues. Per germline, CDR1 SGHDN and CDR2 FVKESK. V gave up 5 bases and J gave up 3 bases; unmatched junction bases: 9.

In its sample, this clonotype was seen a few times. The junction does not match germline at one end; this may be a read error. CDR3 bases: TGTGCCAGCAGCTTAGTCGAGGGGACAGAGGCCCAGTACTTC. It encodes CASSLVEGTEAQYF. The chain combines TRBV7-2 with TRBJ2-5; 7 nucleotides agree with TRBD1. The CDR3 length is 14 residues. The V gene's germline CDR1 is SGHTA and CDR2 FQGNSA.

There are a few counts of this clonotype. V and J are TRBV27 and TRBJ2-3, with 13 nucleotides matching TRBD2. The germline V gene encodes CDR1 MNHEY and CDR2 SMNVEV (reference sequence). CDR3 length: 14 amino acids. The J segment lost 5 bases and the V segment lost 5 bases, leaving 1 base of the junction unmatched. CDR3 in amino acids: CASSRTSGRDTQYF. CDR3 sequence (DNA): TGTGCCAGCAGTCGGACTAGCGGGAGAGATACGCAGTATTTT.

This clonotype has ten or more counts. The V and J genes are TRBV6-6 and TRBJ2-7, with D uncertain. The CDR3 consists of 13 residues. From germline, CDR1 is MNHNY and CDR2 SVGAGI (reference sequence). Trimming cost V 3 bases and J 3 bases, with 9 bases left between them. CDR3 nucleotides: TGTGCCAGCAGTTATGAGGTCCTCTACGAGCAGTACTTC. The encoded protein is CASSYEVLYEQYF.

The chain couples TRBV20-1 to TRBJ2-1; D gene ambiguous. The J call could be wrong; TRBJ2-7 is a better fit for the DNA end. Per germline, CDR1 DFQATT and CDR2 SNEGSKA (reference sequence). This CDR3 contains 12 residues. The CDR3 spells CSAMFGIYEQYF. The CDR3 bases are TGCAGTGCTATGTTTGGGATCTATGAGCAGTACTTC.

The chain couples TRBV7-2 to TRBJ2-3; 8 bases are a match to TRBD2. The ends lost 2 bases at V and 6 bases at J; junction bases unmatched: 10. The CDR3 spans 16 residues. Germline V gene data show CDR1 as SGHTA and CDR2 as FQGNSA. CDR3 region: CASSLNGGAVGDTQYF. In DNA, the CDR3 is TGTGCCAGCAGCTTAAACGGGGGGGCGGTGGGGGATACGCAGTATTTT.

The J gene is TRBJ1-2, the V gene TRBV20-1; D is ambiguous. The V end was cut by 3 bases, the J end by 4 bases, with 18 bases between. CDR1 and CDR2 from the germline V gene are DFQATT and SNEGSKA (reference sequence). The CDR3 is 15 residues long. For the CDR3, the DNA is TGCAGTGCTAGCCCGTCCTCAATCCACATCTATGGCTACACCTTC. As protein: CSASPSSIHIYGYTF.

J is TRBJ2-1 and V is TRBV7-3; 8 nucleotides match TRBD1. Germline lookup yields CDR1 SGHTA and CDR2 FQGTGA. J lost 2 bases, V lost 5 bases, and 8 bases had no gene match. The CDR3 runs to 16 residues. Written as DNA, the CDR3 is TGTGCCAGCAGCCCGGTTGGACAGGGTCCCTACAATGAGCAGTTCTTC. Residues: CASSPVGQGPYNEQFF.

This clonotype was seen once. J is TRBJ1-4 and V is TRBV7-2; D perhaps matches TRBD1 (5 bases). The CDR3 has 16 amino acids. Trimming took off 3 bases at V and 4 bases at J, with 15 bases between the two ends. Germline lookup yields CDR1 SGHTA and CDR2 FQGNSA. CDR3 bases: TGTGCCAGCAGCTTTGTCGGATCGGGGCATAATGAAAAACTGTTTTTT. It encodes CASSFVGSGHNEKLFF. The whole variable domain, filled in from reference TRBV7-2 and TRBJ1-4, reads GAGVSQSPSNKVTEKGKDVELRCDPISGHTALYWYRQSLGQGLEFLIYFQGNSAPDKSGLPSDRFSAERTGGSVSTLTIQRTQQEDSAVYLCASSFVGSGHNEKLFFGSGTQLSVL.

There are a few counts of this clonotype. The rearrangement links TRBV7-9 to TRBJ2-7, with 7 bases identical to TRBD1. Germline values: CDR1 SEHNR, CDR2 FQNEAQ (reference sequence). The CDR3 is made up of 14 amino acids. With 7 bases clipped from V and 1 base from J, the junction kept 7 bases outside the gene matches. The chain's CDR3 is CASKKTGESYEQYF. The CDR3, as DNA: TGTGCCAGCAAAAAAACAGGGGAGTCCTACGAGCAGTACTTC.

This clonotype was seen a handful of times. The gene calls are TRBV28 and TRBJ1-2, with D possibly being TRBD1 (5 bases). The CDR3 is 15 amino acids. Germline values: CDR1 MDHEN, CDR2 SYDVKM. V lost 4 bases and J lost 6, with 18 bases in between. CDR3 amino acids: CASSSPWTTSHGYTF. As DNA, the CDR3 is TGTGCCAGCAGTTCGCCCTGGACAACCTCGCATGGCTACACCTTC.

V and J are TRBV20-1 and TRBJ1-2, with D perhaps TRBD1 (6 bases). The CDR3 contains 13 residues. Germline-derived CDR1 and CDR2 are DFQATT and SNEGSKA (reference sequence). The V and J ends lost 4 bases and 4 bases respectively, with 13 bases between them. CDR3 nucleotide sequence: TGCAGTGCTAACGACAGGAATGGCTATGGCTACACCTTC. It specifies CSANDRNGYGYTF.

CDR3 coding DNA: TGTGCCAGCAGTCCGGGTTGGAGACAGCAGGGAGGCTACACCTTC. This encodes CASSPGWRQQGGYTF. The J gene is TRBJ1-2, the V gene TRBV12-3 or TRBV12-4, with a tentative D call TRBD1 (5 bases). Deletions cut 5 bases from V and 8 bases from J, with 21 bases between. CDR3 size: 15 residues.